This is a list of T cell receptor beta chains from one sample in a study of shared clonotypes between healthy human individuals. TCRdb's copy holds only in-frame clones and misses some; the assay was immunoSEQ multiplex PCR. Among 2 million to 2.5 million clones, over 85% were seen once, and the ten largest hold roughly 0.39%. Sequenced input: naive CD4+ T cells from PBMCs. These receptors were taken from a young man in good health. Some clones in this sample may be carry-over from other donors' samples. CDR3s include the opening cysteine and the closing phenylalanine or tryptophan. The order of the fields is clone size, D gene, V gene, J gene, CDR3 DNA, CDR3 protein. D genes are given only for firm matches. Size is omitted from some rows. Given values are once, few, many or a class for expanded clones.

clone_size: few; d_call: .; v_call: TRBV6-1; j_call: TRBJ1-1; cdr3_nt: TGTGCCAGCAGGGAGAGTAGAACTGAAGCTTTCTTT; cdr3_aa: CASRESRTEAFF
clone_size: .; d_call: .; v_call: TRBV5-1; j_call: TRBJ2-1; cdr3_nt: TGCGCCAGCAAGGAACAGGGCTACAATGAGCAGTTCTTC; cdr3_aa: CASKEQGYNEQFF
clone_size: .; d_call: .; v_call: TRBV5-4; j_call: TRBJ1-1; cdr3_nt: TGTGCCAGCGCCCCTCCCTTCGTTGCGAACACTGAAGCTTTCTTT; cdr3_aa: CASAPPFVANTEAFF
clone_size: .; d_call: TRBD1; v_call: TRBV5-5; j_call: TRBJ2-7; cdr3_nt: TGTGCCAGCAGCCCCCTCCTTTCCGACAGGGAATACGAGCAGTACTTC; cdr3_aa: CASSPLLSDREYEQYF
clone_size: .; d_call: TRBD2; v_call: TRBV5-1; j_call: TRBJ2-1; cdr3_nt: TGCGCCAGCAGCGTTACTAGCGGGACGTTCGATGAGCAGTTCTTC; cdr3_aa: CASSVTSGTFDEQFF
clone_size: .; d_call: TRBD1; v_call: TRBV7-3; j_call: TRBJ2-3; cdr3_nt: TGTGCCAGCAGCCAGGGACAGAGCACAGATACGCAGTATTTT; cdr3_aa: CASSQGQSTDTQYF
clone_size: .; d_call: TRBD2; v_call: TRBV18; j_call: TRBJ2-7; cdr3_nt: TGTGCCAGCTCACCCCGTAGCTCCGGGACTAGCGGGAGAAGGTACGAGCAGTACTTC; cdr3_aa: CASSPRSSGTSGRRYEQYF
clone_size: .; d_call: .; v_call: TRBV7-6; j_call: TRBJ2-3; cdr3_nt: TGTGCCAGCAGCTTGGGGACTCTATCTGATACGCAGTATTTT; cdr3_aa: CASSLGTLSDTQYF
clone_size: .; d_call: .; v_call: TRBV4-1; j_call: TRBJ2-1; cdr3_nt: TGCGCCAGCAGCTCCACTTCGGGCCCGCCCCAGGCGCAGTTCTTC; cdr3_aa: CASSSTSGPPQAQFF
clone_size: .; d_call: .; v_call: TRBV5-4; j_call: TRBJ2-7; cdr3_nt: TGTGCCAGCAGCTTAAGGAGTCTGGGCGAGCAGTACTTC; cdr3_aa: CASSLRSLGEQYF
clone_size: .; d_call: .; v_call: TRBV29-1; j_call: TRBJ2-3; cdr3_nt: TGCAGCGTTGAAGATCCCCGGGATCGGGATACGCAGTATTTT; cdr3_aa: CSVEDPRDRDTQYF
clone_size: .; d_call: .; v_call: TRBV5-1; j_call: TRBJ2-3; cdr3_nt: TGCGCCAGCAGCTTAGGGCAGGGTGGTCCAGATACGCAGTATTTT; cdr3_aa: CASSLGQGGPDTQYF
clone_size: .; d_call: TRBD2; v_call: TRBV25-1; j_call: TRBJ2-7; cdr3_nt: TGTGCCACCTGGACTAGCGCGGGGAACCACGAGCAGTACTTC; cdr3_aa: CATWTSAGNHEQYF
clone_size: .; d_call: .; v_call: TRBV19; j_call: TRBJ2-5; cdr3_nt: TGTGCCAGTAGTATGGGACCTAAAGAGACCCAGTACTTC; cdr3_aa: CASSMGPKETQYF
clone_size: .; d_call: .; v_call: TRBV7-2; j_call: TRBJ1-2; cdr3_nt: TGTGCCAGCAGCTTAGGGCAGGGGAGCTATGGCTACACCTTC; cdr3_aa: CASSLGQGSYGYTF
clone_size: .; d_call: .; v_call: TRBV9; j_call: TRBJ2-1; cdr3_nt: TGTGCCAGCAGCGTAGGATCCGGGTGGAGCTCCATTTACAATGAGCAGTTCTTC; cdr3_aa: CASSVGSGWSSIYNEQFF
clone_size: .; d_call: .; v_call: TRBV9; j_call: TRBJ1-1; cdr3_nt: TGTGCCAGCAGCGAACGGGTGAACACTGAAGCTTTCTTT; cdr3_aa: CASSERVNTEAFF
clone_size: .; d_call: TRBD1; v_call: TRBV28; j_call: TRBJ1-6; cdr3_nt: TGTGCCAGCAGCCTTCAGGACAGGGAATGGACCCTCCACTTT; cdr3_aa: CASSLQDREWTLHF
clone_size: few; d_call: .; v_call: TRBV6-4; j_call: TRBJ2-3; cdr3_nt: TGTGCCAGCAGTGACTCTGGAGATACGCAGTATTTT; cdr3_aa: CASSDSGDTQYF
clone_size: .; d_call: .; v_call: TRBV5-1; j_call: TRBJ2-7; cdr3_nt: TGCGCCAGCAGTCATCCTCGGGGCCTCGAGCAGTACTTC; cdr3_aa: CASSHPRGLEQYF
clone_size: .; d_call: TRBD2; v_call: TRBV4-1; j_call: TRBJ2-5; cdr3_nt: TGCGCCAGCAGCCAAGGAGTACTAGCGGGAGGCCCCAGGGGACAAGAGACCCAGTACTTC; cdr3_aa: CASSQGVLAGGPRGQETQYF
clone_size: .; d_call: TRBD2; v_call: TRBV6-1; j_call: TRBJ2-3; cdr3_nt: TGTGCCAGCAGCACACTAGCGGGGAGCACAGATACGCAGTATTTT; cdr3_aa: CASSTLAGSTDTQYF
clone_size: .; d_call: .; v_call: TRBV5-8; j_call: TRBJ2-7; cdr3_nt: TGTGCCAGCAGCTTGGCAAGTGGGGCTTACTACGAGCAGTACTTC; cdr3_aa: CASSLASGAYYEQYF
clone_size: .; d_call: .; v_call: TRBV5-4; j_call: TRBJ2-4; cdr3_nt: TGTGCCAGCAGCTTGGGCCAGCAAGGGGACATTCAGTACTTC; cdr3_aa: CASSLGQQGDIQYF
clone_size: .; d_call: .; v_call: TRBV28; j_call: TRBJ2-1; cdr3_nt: TGTGCCAGCAGTAGAAACAGGGTTTTGAGGAATGAGCAGTTCTTC; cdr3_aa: CASSRNRVLRNEQFF
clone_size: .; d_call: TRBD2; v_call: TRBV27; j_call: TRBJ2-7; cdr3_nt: TGTGCCAGCCCTGGGGGGGGAGAACCCTCCTACGAGCAGTACTTC; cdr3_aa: CASPGGGEPSYEQYF
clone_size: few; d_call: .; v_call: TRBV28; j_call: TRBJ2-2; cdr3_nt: TGTGCCAGCAGTTTGTCTAGGGCTGCCGGGGAGCTGTTTTTT; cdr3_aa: CASSLSRAAGELFF
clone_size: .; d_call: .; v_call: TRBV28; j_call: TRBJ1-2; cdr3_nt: TGTGCCAGCAGCGAGCGGTATGGCTACACCTTC; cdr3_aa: CASSERYGYTF
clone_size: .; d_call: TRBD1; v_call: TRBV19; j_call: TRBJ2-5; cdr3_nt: TGTGCCAGTACCCCGCGCGGCCCGGGACAGGGGGCTCGGGAGACCCAGTACTTC; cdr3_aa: CASTPRGPGQGARETQYF
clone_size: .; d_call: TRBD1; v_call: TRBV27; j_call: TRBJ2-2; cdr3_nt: TGTGCCAGCAGTTCATGGGCAGGGGGCGACGGGAGCGTTGGCGGGGAGCTGTTTTTT; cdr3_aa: CASSSWAGGDGSVGGELFF
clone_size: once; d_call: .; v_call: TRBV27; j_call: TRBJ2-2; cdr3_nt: TGTGCCAGCAGTGCTACAGGGTTGGGGGAGCTGTTTTTT; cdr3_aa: CASSATGLGELFF
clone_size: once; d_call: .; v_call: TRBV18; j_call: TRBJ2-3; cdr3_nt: TGTGCCAGCTCACCGGGGGCAGTTGCAGATACGCAGTATTTT; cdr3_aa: CASSPGAVADTQYF
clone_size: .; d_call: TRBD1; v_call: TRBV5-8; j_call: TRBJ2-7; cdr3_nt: TGTGCCAGCAGCGCGGGACAGGGGTTAATCTACGAGCAGTACTTC; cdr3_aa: CASSAGQGLIYEQYF
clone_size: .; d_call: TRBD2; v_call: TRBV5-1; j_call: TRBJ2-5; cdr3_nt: TGCGCCAGCAGCTCTATAGGGAGCGGGGTCCAAGAGACCCAGTACTTC; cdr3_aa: CASSSIGSGVQETQYF
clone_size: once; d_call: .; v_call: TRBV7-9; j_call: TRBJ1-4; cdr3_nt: TGTGCCAGCAGCTTAGAAAGGGGAACTAATGAAAAACTGTTTTTT; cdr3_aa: CASSLERGTNEKLFF
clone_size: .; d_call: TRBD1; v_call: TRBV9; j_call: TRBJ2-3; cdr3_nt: TGTGCCAGCAGCACGCGGACAGGGGCTAGCACAGATACGCAGTATTTT; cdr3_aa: CASSTRTGASTDTQYF
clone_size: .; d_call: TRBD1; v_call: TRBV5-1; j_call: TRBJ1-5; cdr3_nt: TGCGCCAGCAGCTTGGGAGACAGGGCGAATCAGCCCCAGCATTTT; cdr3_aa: CASSLGDRANQPQHF
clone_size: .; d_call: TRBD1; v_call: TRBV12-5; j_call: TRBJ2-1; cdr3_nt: TGTGCTAGTGGTGGTACAGGGGTTGGATACAATGAGCAGTTCTTC; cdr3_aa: CASGGTGVGYNEQFF
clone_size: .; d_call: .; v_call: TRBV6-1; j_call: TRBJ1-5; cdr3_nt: TGTGCCAGCAGTGAAATTTTTTATAGCAATCAGCCCCAGCATTTT; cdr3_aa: CASSEIFYSNQPQHF
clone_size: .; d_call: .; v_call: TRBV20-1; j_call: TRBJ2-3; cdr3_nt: TGCAGTGCTATTGCAGATACGCAGTATTTT; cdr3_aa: CSAIADTQYF
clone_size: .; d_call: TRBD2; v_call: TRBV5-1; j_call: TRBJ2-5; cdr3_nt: TGCGCCAGCAGCTTGTCTGGGACTAGCGAAGAGACCCAGTACTTC; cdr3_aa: CASSLSGTSEETQYF